The 25 T cell receptor beta chains below were found in one sample sequenced in a study of cytomegalovirus exposure and HLA in healthy donors (dated by TCRdb to about 2017). Libraries were built with the immunoSEQ multiplex PCR assay. TCRdb mirrors the immuneACCESS table, restricted to in-frame sequences. Some clones are absent from its copies; in checked studies, under half trace to an unresolved V gene, and the reason for the others is unknown. Present in this sample are 100,000 to 150,000 clones, 89% of which were seen just once. The top ten constitute 0.95% to 1.3% of the sample. The sequencing input was PBMCs. The receptors shown here come from a woman aged 18 to 35 in good health and CMV-seronegative.

The genes are TRBV27 and TRBJ2-7; tentatively, D is TRBD1 (6 bases). CDR1 and CDR2 (germline): MNHEY, SMNVEV (reference sequence). V lost 3 bases and J 3 bases, leaving 9 bases between the germline ends. This CDR3 has 13 amino acids. The CDR3 bases are TGTGCCAGCAGTTTGCTACAGGGCTACGAGCAGTACGTC. Translating it yields CASSLLQGYEQYV.

This clone was counted a few times. The chain has TRBV19 and TRBJ1-1; D call uncertain. The germline gives CDR1 LNHDA, CDR2 SQIVND (reference sequence). The V and J ends lost 5 bases and 0 bases respectively, with 10 bases between them. This CDR3 has 14 residues. The CDR3 reads CASSPGLMNTEAFF. The DNA of the CDR3 is TGTGCCAGTAGTCCAGGACTGATGAACACTGAAGCTTTCTTT.

The rearrangement joins TRBV28 to TRBJ2-2, with 9 bases that match TRBD1. The CDR3 loop spans 16 amino acids. V shed 7 bases, J shed 1 base, and the junction held 7 bases outside the gene matches. Germline V gene lookup returns CDR1 MDHEN and CDR2 SYDVKM. CDR3 sequence (DNA): TGTGCCAGCAACCCCTGGGGACAGGGGAACACCGGGGAGCTGTTTTTT. Amino acid sequence: CASNPWGQGNTGELFF.

CDR3 nucleotide sequence: TGCGCCAGCAGTGAGTCGGCGGCAGGGGCGGTGGCCGGGGAGCTGTTTTTT. Translated, it gives CASSESAAGAVAGELFF. The chain couples TRBV10-1 to TRBJ2-2, with D possibly being TRBD1 (6 bases). The CDR3 totals 17 residues. Trimming cost V 0 bases and J 6 bases, with 17 bases left between them. Germline V lookup: CDR1 WNHNN, CDR2 SYGVQD (reference sequence).

This chain connects TRBV7-2 to TRBJ2-1; 7 bases match TRBD2. This CDR3 is built from 16 residues. From germline, CDR1 is SGHTA and CDR2 FQGNSA. The J segment lost 0 bases and the V segment lost 5 bases, leaving 7 bases of the junction unmatched. The CDR3: CASSAWPGGSYNEQFF. CDR3 nucleotide sequence: TGTGCCAGCAGCGCCTGGCCGGGGGGCTCCTACAATGAGCAGTTCTTC.

The rearrangement joins TRBV5-1 to TRBJ2-3, with 15 bases that match TRBD2. V gave up 3 bases and J gave up 7 bases; unmatched junction bases: 3. Germline V lookup: CDR1 SGHRS, CDR2 YFSETQ. The CDR3 covers 15 residues. Written as DNA, the CDR3 is TGCGCCAGCAGCTGGGGACTAGCGGGAGGTAATACGCAGTATTTT. Protein product: CASSWGLAGGNTQYF.

The rearrangement uses TRBV15 and TRBJ2-1; no clear D gene. This CDR3 region has 14 residues. Germline V CDR1 and CDR2: LNHNV, YYDKDF (reference sequence). Trimming pared 5 bases from V and 3 bases from J, leaving 11 bases between. CDR3 bases: TGTGCCACCAGCGACTCGTACCTCTACAATGAGCAGTTCTTC. Protein product: CATSDSYLYNEQFF.

The chain uses TRBV5-8 and TRBJ2-1; D is possibly TRBD1 (5 bases). V was cut by 5 bases and J by 7 bases, with 16 bases left in between. Per germline, CDR1 SGHTS and CDR2 YDEGEE. The CDR3 loop spans 14 amino acids. CDR3 in amino acids: CASSIDRAANEQFF. The CDR3 DNA reads TGTGCCAGCAGTATTGACAGAGCCGCTAATGAGCAGTTCTTC.

This rearrangement joins TRBV27 to TRBJ2-3; 7 bases line up with TRBD2. V shed 3 bases, J shed 4 bases, and the junction held 10 bases outside the gene matches. The CDR3 extends over 16 amino acids. CDR1 MNHEY and CDR2 SMNVEV come from the germline V gene (reference sequence). The CDR3 spells CASSFRREGGSDTQYF. The CDR3 bases are TGTGCCAGCAGTTTTAGGAGGGAGGGTGGGTCAGATACGCAGTATTTT.

J is TRBJ1-1 and V is TRBV4-3, with 7 positions matching TRBD1. Germline V CDR1 and CDR2: LGHNA, YSLEER. This CDR3 is 14 amino acids long. Trimming removed 4 bases from V and 1 base from J; junction bases left unmatched: 3. CDR3 in amino acids: CASSPRTGNTEAFF. Written as DNA, the CDR3 is TGCGCCAGCAGCCCCCGGACAGGGAACACTGAAGCTTTCTTT.

V is TRBV28 and J is TRBJ2-5; 7 bases fit TRBD1. The junction had 15 bases not matched to a gene; V was cut back by 6 bases and J by 5 bases. Germline-derived CDR1 and CDR2 are MDHEN and SYDVKM. This CDR3 spans 16 amino acids. The CDR3 DNA reads TGTGCCAGCAGCCTCCTCCGGGACAGAGCTTGGGAGACCCAGTACTTC. Translating gives CASSLLRDRAWETQYF.

The J gene is TRBJ1-6, the V gene TRBV30, with D unresolved. Between the trimmed V and J ends, which lost 0 bases and 9 bases, there was a span of 3 bases. The CDR3 loop spans 11 amino acids. Germline V CDR1 and CDR2: GTSNPN, SVGIG (reference sequence). In DNA, the CDR3 is TGTGCCTGGAGTGTACTTTCACCCCTCCACTTT. This translates into CAWSVLSPLHF.

The chain uses TRBV10-3 and TRBJ1-3; tentative D call: TRBD1 (6 bases). Between the trimmed V and J ends, which lost 2 bases and 4 bases, there was a span of 9 bases. CDR3 length: 14 residues. Per the germline V gene, CDR1 is ENHRY and CDR2 is SYGVKD. DNA for the CDR3: TGTGCCATCAGTGAGGCAGGGGAGGGAAACACCATATATTTT. Translation: CAISEAGEGNTIYF.

This clone was found once. The chain recombines TRBV5-1 with TRBJ2-3; D might be TRBD1 (6 bases). The CDR3 has 14 amino acids. Germline lookup yields CDR1 SGHRS and CDR2 YFSETQ. The V end was cut by 3 bases, the J end by 2 bases, with 10 bases between. CDR3 in amino acids: CASSWNRVTDTQYF. The CDR3 DNA sequence: TGCGCCAGCAGCTGGAACAGGGTCACAGATACGCAGTATTTT.

V and J are TRBV28 and TRBJ1-1; no clear D gene. CDR3 length equals 14 residues. Germline lookup yields CDR1 MDHEN and CDR2 SYDVKM. The V end lost 4 bases, the J end lost 4 bases, and 13 bases lay between the germline ends. In DNA form, the CDR3 reads TGTGCCAGCAGTTCCGTAACCGGGATCACTGAAGCTTTCTTT. Residues: CASSSVTGITEAFF.

The chain has TRBV11-2 and TRBJ1-1; TRBD1 agrees at 8 bases. J lost 6 bases, V lost 5 bases, and 5 bases had no gene match. This CDR3 is 13 amino acids long. Germline V gene data show CDR1 as SGHAT and CDR2 as FQNNGV. CDR3 in amino acids: CASSQDRVAEAFF. The DNA for the CDR3 is TGTGCCAGCAGCCAGGACAGGGTGGCTGAAGCTTTCTTT.

The chain combines TRBV11-3 with TRBJ1-5, with D unclear. Germline CDR1 and CDR2: SGHNT and YENEEA. CDR3 length equals 16 residues. Trimming took 2 bases from V and 4 from J, leaving 15 bases between them. The CDR3 nucleotides read TGTGCCAGCAGCTTATCACCGGTTTCTCCAAATCAGCCCCAGCATTTT. This sequence encodes CASSLSPVSPNQPQHF.

This chain links TRBV6-5 with TRBJ2-7, with 7 bases aligning to TRBD2. Germline trimming cut 4 bases from V and 2 bases from J; bases unmatched to any gene: 8. The CDR3 loop spans 15 amino acids. CDR1 is MNHEY, CDR2 SVGAGI, per germline. CDR3: CASSSAWEGTYEQYF. For the CDR3, the DNA is TGTGCCAGCAGTTCGGCGTGGGAGGGGACCTACGAGCAGTACTTC.

This rearrangement joins TRBV5-1 to TRBJ2-5; possible D gene TRBD1, 6 bases. With 4 bases removed from V and 4 bases from J, the gap between germline ends came to 14 bases. Germline V gene data show CDR1 as SGHRS and CDR2 as YFSETQ. There are 14 residues in the CDR3. In nucleotides, the CDR3 is TGCGCCAGCAGCCCGTCGACAGGACCAGAGACCCAGTACTTC. It translates to CASSPSTGPETQYF.

The V and J genes are TRBV5-1 and TRBJ2-5; 9 positions match TRBD2. CDR3 length equals 15 residues. CDR1 and CDR2 (germline): SGHRS, YFSETQ. The junction had 9 bases not matched to a gene; V was cut back by 2 bases and J by 7 bases. CDR3 residues: CASSLAGGEEGTQYF. The CDR3 nucleotides read TGCGCCAGCAGCTTAGCGGGAGGAGAGGAGGGGACCCAGTACTTC.

The chain employs TRBV7-2 and TRBJ2-1, with TRBD2 matching 9 bases. Germline values: CDR1 SGHTA, CDR2 FQGNSA. The CDR3 runs 16 residues. V shed 0 bases and J 9 bases; nucleotides not matched to a gene: 9. The CDR3 is CASSLAFGTSFPEQFF. The DNA for the CDR3 is TGTGCCAGCAGCTTAGCTTTTGGGACTAGCTTTCCTGAGCAGTTCTTC.

The rearrangement joins TRBV5-6 to TRBJ1-6, with D perhaps matching TRBD1 (5 bases). From germline, CDR1 is SGHDT and CDR2 YYEEEE. Trimming took 5 bases from V and 6 from J, leaving 18 bases between them. The CDR3 runs 16 residues. The chain's CDR3 is CASSSEGLGGNSPLHF. The CDR3 nucleotides are TGTGCCAGCAGTTCGGAGGGGCTTGGGGGTAATTCACCCCTCCACTTT. The full variable domain, its missing parts supplied by reference TRBV5-6 and TRBJ1-6, is DAGVTQSPTHLIKTRGQQVTLRCSPKSGHDTVSWYQQALGQGPQFIFQYYEEEERQRGNFPDRFSGHQFPNYSSELNVNALLLGDSALYLCASSSEGLGGNSPLHFGNGTRLTVT.

This chain joins TRBV28 and TRBJ1-1, with 7 bases that match TRBD1. Unmatched junction bases numbered 5, after V lost 6 bases and J lost 1 base. The germline V gene has CDR1 MDHEN and CDR2 SYDVKM. The CDR3 loop spans 14 amino acids. CDR3 in amino acids: CASSTGAWNTEAFF. CDR3 bases: TGTGCCAGCAGCACAGGGGCTTGGAACACTGAAGCTTTCTTT.

The CDR3 loop is CASSRTDGNEQFF. The CDR3 bases are TGTGCCAGCAGTAGGACAGACGGTAATGAGCAGTTCTTC. J is TRBJ2-1 and V is TRBV2; D is perhaps TRBD1 (6 bases). V was clipped by 5 bases and J by 7 bases, with 12 bases between them. Per the germline V gene, CDR1 is SNHLY and CDR2 is FYNNEI. The CDR3 is 13 residues long.

This sequence joins TRBV27 and TRBJ2-5, with 8 bases that match TRBD1. The J segment lost 2 bases and the V segment lost 3 bases, leaving 14 bases of the junction unmatched. This CDR3 spans 18 amino acids. Germline V gives CDR1 MNHEY, CDR2 SMNVEV (reference sequence). This chain's CDR3 is CASSFSKPGQELQETQYF. Written as DNA, the CDR3 is TGTGCCAGCAGTTTCTCAAAACCGGGACAGGAATTACAAGAGACCCAGTACTTC.